This entry lists 9 T cell receptor beta chains sequenced from one sample in a study of shared clonotypes between healthy human individuals (dated by TCRdb to 2018 to 2020). Receptor amplification or capture employed the immunoSEQ multiplex PCR assay. TCRdb limited this immuneACCESS table to in-frame rearrangements with V and J called. A share of clones is missing; checked studies link under half to unresolved V genes, and the rest is unexplained. This sample comprises around 510,000 clones, about 96% of them detected only once. The biggest ten clones account for approximately 0.06% of the sample. Sequenced material: naive CD4+ T cells sorted from blood. The cell subset or site label corresponds to: CD45RA+ positively selected. The receptors come from a woman between 25 and 40 years old in good health.

This sequence joins TRBV7-2 and TRBJ1-1, with D maybe TRBD1 (5 bases). The CDR3 contains 16 residues. Between the trimmed V and J ends, which lost 3 bases and 0 bases, there was a span of 14 bases. CDR1 SGHTA and CDR2 FQGNSA come from the germline V gene. The CDR3 nucleotides are TGTGCCAGCAGCTTGATCGACAGTAACATGAACACTGAAGCTTTCTTT. Translating it yields CASSLIDSNMNTEAFF.

The chain couples TRBV11-2 to TRBJ2-7, with D possibly TRBD2 on 6 matching bases. This CDR3 is 16 amino acids long. V dropped 2 bases and J dropped 0 bases, with 14 bases sitting between them. Germline V CDR1 and CDR2: SGHAT, FQNNGV. CDR3 sequence: CASSLLSRLDSYEQYF. The CDR3 coding sequence is TGTGCCAGCAGCTTATTATCGAGACTAGACTCCTACGAGCAGTACTTC.

The chain combines TRBV2 with TRBJ2-2; perhaps TRBD1 as D (5 bases). Germline V lookup: CDR1 SNHLY, CDR2 FYNNEI. The CDR3 is 13 amino acids. The V end lost 4 bases, the J end lost 3 bases, and 6 bases lay between the germline ends. This CDR3 is CASSGQYTGELFF. The CDR3 DNA is TGTGCCAGCAGTGGACAGTACACCGGGGAGCTGTTTTTT.

This sequence joins TRBV7-9 and TRBJ2-7, with 10 positions matching TRBD1. CDR3 length: 15 amino acids. CDR1 and CDR2 from the germline V gene are SEHNR and FQNEAQ (reference sequence). The V segment lost 4 bases and the J segment 5 bases; nucleotides outside the gene matches: 8. The CDR3 sequence is CASSSGTGVVHEQYF. The CDR3 bases are TGTGCCAGCAGCTCAGGGACAGGGGTGGTTCACGAGCAGTACTTC.

In nucleotides, the CDR3 is TGCGCCAGCAGCTTGGGTGGCGGGAGAGATGAGCAGTTCTTC. It yields the protein CASSLGGGRDEQFF. This sequence joins TRBV5-1 and TRBJ2-1, with 7 nucleotides matching TRBD2. CDR3 length: 14 amino acids. J was trimmed by 8 bases and V by 0 bases; bases with no gene match: 5. Germline CDR1 SGHRS, CDR2 YFSETQ.

The rearrangement uses TRBV5-1 and TRBJ1-1; perhaps TRBD1 as D (5 bases). The CDR3 spans 15 residues. Trimming left V 1 base short and J 4 bases short, with 14 bases between. Germline CDR1 and CDR2: SGHRS and YFSETQ. The CDR3 DNA sequence: TGCGCCAGCAGCTTGACCCCTGGGGGTGGCACTGAAGCTTTCTTT. It encodes CASSLTPGGGTEAFF.

This clone came up once. The rearrangement uses TRBV5-1 and TRBJ2-7; 7 bases align to TRBD1. The CDR3 is 16 amino acids. CDR1 SGHRS and CDR2 YFSETQ come from the germline V gene. J lost 0 bases, V lost 0 bases, and 6 bases had no gene match. The CDR3 loop reads CASSLARDRISYEQYF. The CDR3 nucleotides are TGCGCCAGCAGCTTGGCCCGGGACAGAATCTCCTACGAGCAGTACTTC.

Of note for this clone: Sequence at one end of the junction differs from germline and may be a read error. This chain connects TRBV28 to TRBJ2-7, with TRBD2 as a possible D gene (6 bases). The germline gives CDR1 MDHEN, CDR2 SYDVKM. This CDR3 spans 13 amino acids. CDR3 residues: CASSLGEGRTHRF. In DNA form, the CDR3 reads TGTGCCAGCAGTTTGGGAGAGGGGAGGACTCATCGCTTC.

As DNA, the CDR3 is TGCGCCAGCAGCCATCCGGGACAGGGTACGCATGGCTACACCTTC. Amino acids: CASSHPGQGTHGYTF. The chain joins TRBV4-1 to TRBJ1-2; 9 positions agree with TRBD1. Germline-derived CDR1 and CDR2 are MGHRA and YSYEKL. The CDR3 covers 15 residues. The V and J ends lost 3 bases and 6 bases, in that order; junction bases with no gene match: 8.